The 26 T cell receptor beta chains below all came from one sample that was sequenced in a study of regulatory T cells in long-lasting Graves disease. The time point: newly diagnosed GD, antithyroid drugs for less than 3 months. PBMC RNA was the source of the TCR library. Building of the TCR beta libraries involved iRepertoire HTBI primers and Arm-PCR of CDR3 regions. TCRdb called the multiplex PCR reads again in MiXCR, with one record for every CDR3 protein. The sample lists 530,000 or so distinct CDR3 sequences, roughly 13% occurring once. The same data also went into a second study, on T cells in Graves' hyperthyroidism and ophthalmopathy.

This sample comprised peripheral blood mononuclear cells (PBMCs), obtained at new diagnosis, from a patient treated with antithyroid drugs. The receptors were sampled from a man younger than 45 with Graves disease.

Many counts were recorded for this clonotype. The chain recombines TRBV6-1 with TRBJ2-7; 7 bases align to TRBD2. The CDR3 runs 13 residues. Germline V gene lookup returns CDR1 MNHNS and CDR2 SASEGT. V was clipped by 6 bases and J by 5 bases; unmatched bases: 7. The CDR3 protein is CASRRTSHNEQYF. The CDR3 nucleotides are TGTGCCAGCAGGAGGACTAGTCATAACGAGCAGTACTTC.

This clonotype was recorded a few times. This chain connects TRBV7-9 to TRBJ2-1; 7 bases match TRBD1. CDR1 and CDR2 (germline): SEHNR, FQNEAQ (reference sequence). CDR3 length equals 17 residues. The V segment lost 0 bases and the J segment 4 bases; nucleotides outside the gene matches: 9. The CDR3 protein is CASSLAPQGWAYNEQFF. DNA for the CDR3: TGTGCCAGCAGCTTAGCCCCACAGGGGTGGGCTTACAATGAGCAGTTCTTC.

This clonotype was found a few times. This chain joins TRBV27 and TRBJ1-1; 8 bases fit TRBD1. Losses at the gene ends were 10 bases for V and 0 bases for J; bases not matched to a gene: 4. The CDR3 sequence is 13 residues long. The germline V gene has CDR1 MNHEY and CDR2 SMNVEV (reference sequence). Written as DNA, the CDR3 is TGTGCCATTCGGGACAGGATGAACACTGAAGCTTTCTTT. Amino acid sequence: CAIRDRMNTEAFF.

This clonotype was detected ten times or more. The chain has TRBV27 and TRBJ2-1, with D possibly being TRBD1 (5 bases). Germline-derived CDR1 and CDR2 are MNHEY and SMNVEV (reference sequence). CDR3 length: 17 amino acids. V lost 6 bases to trimming and J lost 8 bases, with 26 bases between them. CDR3 in amino acids: CASSLPGAIRRKHEQFF. CDR3 sequence (DNA): TGTGCCAGCAGCCTACCTGGGGCGATTCGACGGAAACATGAGCAGTTCTTC.

The chain combines TRBV20-1 with TRBJ2-1, with 10 bases aligning to TRBD2. Per the germline V gene, CDR1 is DFQATT and CDR2 is SNEGSKA (reference sequence). V lost 4 bases to trimming and J lost 4 bases; unmatched junction nucleotides: 7. This CDR3 is 15 amino acids long. The CDR3 bases are TGCAGTGCTATTTCCGGGACTAGCGATTACAATGAGCAGTTCTTC. Amino acid sequence: CSAISGTSDYNEQFF.

This clonotype was seen repeatedly, ten times or more. The chain joins TRBV7-2 to TRBJ2-3; 8 bases agree with TRBD2. The CDR3 length is 14 residues. The germline V gene encodes CDR1 SGHTA and CDR2 FQGNSA. J lost 6 bases, V lost 4 bases, and 6 bases had no gene match. The CDR3 sequence is CASSSWTSSDTQYF. The DNA for the CDR3 is TGTGCCAGCAGCTCCTGGACTAGCAGCGATACGCAGTATTTT.

This clonotype was counted ten times or more. The V call is TRBV5-8, the J call TRBJ2-1; 7 bases are shared with TRBD2. The CDR3 totals 15 residues. Losses at the gene ends were 4 bases for V and 7 bases for J; bases not matched to a gene: 11. Germline CDR1 and CDR2: SGHTS and YDEGEE. Here the CDR3 reads CASSLQAGPRNEQFF. CDR3 coding DNA: TGTGCCAGCAGCCTACAAGCGGGACCTCGAAATGAGCAGTTCTTC.

As concerns this clonotype: The likely explanation is a read error, given a far larger clone one base away. The chain couples TRBV7-2 to TRBJ2-7; D gene uncertain. Germline values: CDR1 SGHTA, CDR2 FQGNSA. This CDR3 spans 14 amino acids. The ends were cut back, 1 base at V and 7 bases at J, with 14 bases in the middle. The CDR3, as DNA: TGTGCCAGCAGCTTAGACGCCCCATACAATGAGCAGTACTTC. Translating it yields CASSLDAPYNEQYF.

About this clonotype: This could be a read error, since a much larger clone is one nucleotide away. The CDR3 DNA sequence: TGCAGCGTAAGGACGACTAGCGGGAAACCTTACGAGCAGTACTTC. As protein: CSVRTTSGKPYEQYF. The chain carries TRBV29-1 and TRBJ2-7; 11 nucleotides align to TRBD2. This CDR3 is built from 15 residues. V was pared by 6 bases and J by 4 bases, with 11 bases of the junction left unmatched. CDR1 SQVTM and CDR2 ANQGSEA come from the germline V gene.

To note about this clonotype: One base away lies a much larger clone, so this may be a sequencing read error. The rearrangement joins TRBV20-1 to TRBJ2-5; 9 nucleotides agree with TRBD1. The V segment lost 1 base and the J segment 5 bases; nucleotides outside the gene matches: 11. This CDR3 has 16 residues. Per the germline V gene, CDR1 is DFQATT and CDR2 is SNEGSKA (reference sequence). DNA for the CDR3: TGCAGTGCTAGAGCTGGCGGGGGACAGGGATGTGAGACCCAGTACTTC. It encodes CSARAGGGQGCETQYF.

This clonotype was detected a few times. CDR3 amino acids: CASSSGLAPQYF. The CDR3 DNA is TGTGCCAGCAGTTCAGGACTCGCTCCGCAGTACTTC. V gene TRBV27 combines with J gene TRBJ2-7; TRBD2 is a possible D gene (5 bases). There are 12 residues in the CDR3. In germline, CDR1 is MNHEY, CDR2 SMNVEV (reference sequence). Trimming removed 4 bases at V and 9 bases at J, with 13 bases between.

As for this clonotype: A much larger clone sits a single nucleotide away, making a read error possible. The chain has TRBV2 and TRBJ2-7; D not certain. This CDR3 spans 13 amino acids. Trimming stripped 8 bases from V and 3 bases from J, with 14 bases between. Germline-derived CDR1 and CDR2 are SNHLY and FYNNEI. DNA of the CDR3: TGTGCCAGCGGCCCCCCCGGTATCTACGAGCAGTACTTC. This translates into CASGPPGIYEQYF.

This clonotype occurred a few times. The chain couples TRBV29-1 to TRBJ2-1; no reliable D call. Trimming stripped 1 base from V and 8 bases from J, with 9 bases between. The CDR3 extends over 12 amino acids. The germline V gene has CDR1 SQVTM and CDR2 ANQGSEA. The CDR3: CSVEGTFDEQFF. CDR3 DNA: TGCAGCGTTGAAGGGACCTTCGATGAGCAGTTCTTC.

This clonotype occurred a few times. The chain recombines TRBV4-1 with TRBJ1-6; D is uncertain. This CDR3 region has 12 residues. The V end was cut by 6 bases, the J end by 10 bases, with 10 bases between. CDR1 and CDR2 (germline): MGHRA, YSYEKL. CDR3 residues: CASSGILSPLHF. The DNA of the CDR3 is TGCGCCAGCAGTGGGATTCTCTCACCCCTCCACTTT.

V and J are TRBV7-9 and TRBJ1-1, with a possible D match to TRBD1 (6 bases). CDR1 and CDR2 (germline): SEHNR, FQNEAQ (reference sequence). The CDR3 has 14 residues. V was cut by 7 bases and J by 5 bases, with 17 bases left in between. The CDR3, as DNA: TGTGCCAGCACGGGGGGGGGGGCTGAGACTGAAGCTTTCTTT. It specifies CASTGGGAETEAFF.

This clonotype was seen repeatedly, ten times or more. The chain links TRBV30 to TRBJ2-3, with TRBD2 as a possible D gene (5 bases). Germline V gene lookup returns CDR1 GTSNPN and CDR2 SVGIG (reference sequence). Trimming shortened V by 0 bases and J by 3 bases, and 10 bases separated the two germline ends. The CDR3 has 14 amino acids. In nucleotides, the CDR3 is TGTGCCTGGAGTGTATATGGGGAGACAGATACGCAGTATTTT. Protein: CAWSVYGETDTQYF.

This clonotype was detected ten times or more. The V gene is TRBV7-9, the J gene TRBJ2-7; 9 bases map to TRBD2. This CDR3 region has 16 residues. Germline V gene lookup returns CDR1 SEHNR and CDR2 FQNEAQ (reference sequence). The trim removed 5 bases at V and 0 bases at J, leaving 8 bases unmatched. For the CDR3, the DNA is TGTGCCAGCAGCCACCCGACTAGCGGCAACTCCTACGAGCAGTACTTC. Translating gives CASSHPTSGNSYEQYF.

This clonotype showed up many times. The chain has TRBV29-1 and TRBJ1-2; the match to TRBD1 covers 8 bases. The CDR3 is 14 residues long. Trimming removed 7 bases from V and 14 bases from J; junction bases left unmatched: 21. Germline CDR1 and CDR2: SQVTM and ANQGSEA. CDR3 amino acids: CSALDDRGSPAKTF. CDR3 coding DNA: TGCAGCGCACTAGACGACAGGGGCTCCCCGGCTAAAACCTTC.

The chain uses TRBV6-1 and TRBJ2-7; D might be TRBD1 or TRBD2, each matching 5 bases. V was pared by 6 bases and J by 5 bases, with 23 bases between. Germline-derived CDR1 and CDR2 are MNHNS and SASEGT. CDR3 length equals 16 residues. CDR3 sequence (DNA): TGTGCCAGCAGGACGGGGACGACTGTGGTCCCGGACGAGCAGTACTTC. Encoded protein: CASRTGTTVVPDEQYF.

The rearrangement links TRBV5-1 to TRBJ2-2; D perhaps matches TRBD1 (6 bases). The germline V and J ends were trimmed by 0 bases and 4 bases, with 16 bases remaining between them. The CDR3 runs 17 residues. Germline assignment: CDR1 SGHRS and CDR2 YFSETQ. The chain's CDR3 is CASSLEQLGQITGELFF. The DNA for the CDR3 is TGCGCCAGCAGCTTGGAACAATTAGGACAGATCACCGGGGAGCTGTTTTTT.

The chain joins TRBV3-1 to TRBJ2-3, with 10 bases that match TRBD1. The germline V gene has CDR1 LGHDT and CDR2 YNNKEL (reference sequence). CDR3 length: 16 amino acids. With V trimmed by 2 bases and J by 6 bases, 8 bases remained unmatched. The CDR3 protein is CASSQTGTGAVDTQYF. CDR3 in DNA: TGTGCCAGCAGCCAAACCGGGACAGGGGCCGTGGATACGCAGTATTTT.

Remarks on this clonotype: A much larger clone is a single base away; this may be a read error. This likely comes from a read error, as the CDR3 has no conserved phenylalanine or tryptophan at its end. This chain connects TRBV6-1 to TRBJ1-3; 9 bases are shared with TRBD1. From germline, CDR1 is MNHNS and CDR2 SASEGT. V was pared by 7 bases and J by 7 bases, with 2 bases of the junction left unmatched. This CDR3 region has 12 residues. CDR3 protein: CASNGQGNTIYL. CDR3 sequence (DNA): TGTGCCAGCAACGGACAGGGGAACACCATATATCTT.

In its sample, this clonotype was seen many times. The chain joins TRBV2 to TRBJ2-1; possibly TRBD1 for D (6 bases). The CDR3 is 15 residues long. The germline V gene has CDR1 SNHLY and CDR2 FYNNEI. The V gene lost 4 bases and the J gene lost 10 bases, with 20 bases spanning the gap. CDR3 loop: CASSVRQGPLEEQFF. The DNA of the CDR3 is TGTGCCAGCAGTGTGCGGCAGGGGCCTCTCGAGGAGCAGTTCTTC.

The chain is built from TRBV20-1 and TRBJ2-2; D call uncertain. Germline lookup yields CDR1 DFQATT and CDR2 SNEGSKA (reference sequence). The CDR3 extends over 13 amino acids. Trimming removed 8 bases at V and 1 base at J, with 11 bases between. CDR3 bases: TGCAGTTGGACGGAGAGGAACACCGGGGAGCTGTTTTTT. It is translated as CSWTERNTGELFF.

This clonotype has just a few counts. This may stem from a read error, because a much larger clone lies one nucleotide away. The J gene is TRBJ2-7, the V gene TRBV10-1; D is ambiguous. The CDR3 runs 14 residues. Germline V gene data show CDR1 as WNHNN and CDR2 as SYGVQD (reference sequence). CDR3 in DNA: TGCGCCAGCGGTGAGTTCATGGTCGGACCCGAGCAGTACTTC. As protein: CASGEFMVGPEQYF.

This clonotype was detected only a few times. The rearrangement joins TRBV27 to TRBJ2-1; 7 positions match TRBD1. Unmatched junction bases numbered 26, after V lost 5 bases and J lost 7 bases. The germline CDR1 and CDR2 sequences are MNHEY and SMNVEV (reference sequence). The CDR3 length is 20 residues. The CDR3 DNA follows: TGTGCCAGCAGTAAATTTGGGCTTGCGCACATATCGGGACAGCAGAATGAGCAGTTCTTC. It codes for CASSKFGLAHISGQQNEQFF.